The text below deals with one TCR beta chain. No antigen is known for it. A single record per CDR3 protein comes from TCRdb applying MiXCR to the RT-PCR reads. The data hold a few hundred thousand distinct CDR3 sequences, with 20% to 25% observed a single time. The sample belongs to a study of response to subunit inactivated influenza vaccine. Study findings and constraints: Each seasonal flu vaccination may recruit only limited new T cells, authors suggested.

This CDR3 has 14 residues. CDR1 is SQVTM, CDR2 ANQGSEA, per germline. Trimming removed 5 bases from V and 7 bases from J, with 20 bases in between. The sequencing here drew on PBMCs from blood, taken about 19 months after vaccination. The TCR was taken from a man between 45 and 75 years old who received an inactivated influenza vaccine. The chain joins TRBV29-1 to TRBJ1-2, with unresolved D. Written as DNA, the CDR3 is TGCAGCGTTCAAGCGGCAGCAGAAGGTTCTGGCTACACCTTC. It encodes CSVQAAAEGSGYTF.